This T cell receptor beta chain was profiled in a study of T cells in Graves' hyperthyroidism and ophthalmopathy. Study-wide points: In the blood, most expanded thyroid clonotypes above 0.001 appeared as well.

This clonotype was picked up many times. Its matching antigen is unknown. TCR beta CDR3 regions were amplified from RNA. The HTBI primer set served for first-round RT-PCR of the TCR CDR3. TCRdb called the multiplex PCR reads again in MiXCR, with one record for every CDR3 protein. This table holds about 290,000 distinct CDR3 sequences, roughly a fifth found once. CDR3 length: 15 amino acids. Germline CDR1 is DFQATT and CDR2 is SNEGSKA (reference sequence). V was pared by 6 bases and J by 3 bases, with 9 bases of the junction left unmatched. The receptor was isolated from a man aged 50 to 60 with Graves' ophthalmopathy. This chain uses TRBV20-1 with TRBJ2-1; the match to TRBD2 covers 9 bases. Sequencing used blood. Here the CDR3 DNA reads TGCAGTGCCGGGGGGAGCGGGAGGCGCTACAATGAGCAGTTCTTC. Translated: CSAGGSGRRYNEQFF.